A selection of T cell receptor beta chains follows, all from one sample in a study of CD4+ T cells in melanoma. Libraries were prepared by immunoSEQ multiplex PCR; TCRdb keeps only in-frame clonotypes and omits some of them. Of fewer than 150,000 clones in the sample, around 90% are singletons; the top ten hold less than 2%. The receptors shown here come from a human donor with melanoma. The conserved cysteine and the conserved F or W are not part of the CDR3 here.

CDR3	V	J
ASSPRGPSSYEQY	TRBV7-9	TRBJ2-7
ASSGQGVIAGELF	TRBV4-1	TRBJ2-2
ASSSGQGARPGELF	TRBV5-4	TRBJ2-2
ASSRKIDLYEQY	TRBV6-6	TRBJ2-7
ASSGTGTSYEQY	TRBV6-5	TRBJ2-7
ASSLGQSTYGYT	TRBV5-1	TRBJ1-2
ASSVPVRGAVTDTQY	TRBV6-4	TRBJ2-3
ASSGTGVSYGYT	TRBV6-1	TRBJ1-2
ASSLTYEVGNEQF	TRBV7-9	TRBJ2-1
ASSITGSSYNSPLH	TRBV19	TRBJ1-6
ASSRGFGDTQY	TRBV5-8	TRBJ2-3
SAGGGNQPQH	TRBV29-1	TRBJ1-5
ASSQTDRSMETQY	TRBV4-2	TRBJ2-5
ASSMRVSGGGNEQF	TRBV18	TRBJ2-1
ASSPRAGLAGRRETQY	TRBV11-2	TRBJ2-5